The T cell receptor (beta chain) under discussion was sequenced for a study of Ad26.COV2.S vaccination and SARS-CoV-2 variants. CDR3 size: 13 residues. Germline CDR1 and CDR2: LGHDT and YNNKEL (reference sequence). V was cut by 4 bases and J by 5 bases, with 11 bases left in between. The treatment here: roughly 18 received Ad26.COV2.S at low or high dose, single or two shots; 5 received placebo; per-sample allocation not given. The samples were gathered on day 63 after the first injection of vaccine or placebo. Using immunoSEQ multiplex PCR, the repertoire was profiled, and TCRdb retains in-frame clones only, with some absent. The sample lists about 240,000 clones; around 87% were seen once.

The sample consisted of peripheral blood, taken in a trial of Ad26.COV2.S vaccine versus placebo. The chain has TRBV3-1 (or the pseudogene TRBV3-2) and TRBJ1-1; D unclear. This sequence originates from a person aged 18-60 years who received the Ad26.COV2.S COVID-19 vaccine or a placebo. CDR3 loop: CASSPGVWTEAFF. CDR3 nucleotides: TGTGCCAGCAGCCCCGGGGTTTGGACTGAAGCTTTCTTT.